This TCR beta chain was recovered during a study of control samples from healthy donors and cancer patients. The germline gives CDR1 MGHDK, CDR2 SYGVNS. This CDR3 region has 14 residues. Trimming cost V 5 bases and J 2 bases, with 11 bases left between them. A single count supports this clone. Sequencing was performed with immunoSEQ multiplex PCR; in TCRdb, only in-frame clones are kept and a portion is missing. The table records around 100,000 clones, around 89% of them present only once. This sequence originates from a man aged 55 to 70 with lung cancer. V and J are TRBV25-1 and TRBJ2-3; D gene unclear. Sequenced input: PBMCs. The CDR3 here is CASSQYSLTDTQYF. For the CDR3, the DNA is TGTGCCAGCAGTCAGTACAGCCTCACAGATACGCAGTATTTT.